The rows below give T cell receptor beta chains drawn from one sample of a study of PD-1 blockade in mismatch repair-deficient tumors. Data came from immunoSEQ multiplex PCR; TCRdb stores just in-frame clones and leaves some out. The sample has some 45,000 clones; 77% are singletons. This specimen was PBMCs, taken before pembrolizumab treatment. The source is an adult with mismatch repair-deficient cancer. The CDR3 runs from the conserved cysteine through the conserved F or W. D genes are given only for firm matches. Not all rows give a size; the values are once, few, many and, for expanded clones, a class.

V: TRBV10-3
D: -
J: TRBJ1-2
size: -
CDR3: CAISESGLLEDYGYTF
DNA: TGTGCCATCAGTGAGTCTGGGCTACTGGAGGACTATGGCTACACCTTC

V: TRBV11-2
D: TRBD1
J: TRBJ2-2
size: -
CDR3: CASSATGALTRTTGELFF
DNA: TGTGCCAGCAGCGCGACAGGGGCCCTGACGAGGACCACCGGGGAGCTGTTTTTT

V: TRBV5-1
D: -
J: TRBJ2-7
size: -
CDR3: CASMLRGGYEQYF
DNA: TGCGCCAGCATGTTAAGGGGAGGCTACGAGCAGTACTTC

V: TRBV7-2
D: -
J: TRBJ1-1
size: -
CDR3: CASSLGGGLRAEAFF
DNA: TGTGCCAGCAGCTTAGGCGGTGGTCTTCGGGCTGAAGCTTTCTTT

V: TRBV5-3
D: -
J: TRBJ2-3
size: -
CDR3: CATTPGRYTPLDTQYF
DNA: TGTGCCACCACGCCAGGGCGGTATACCCCCCTAGATACGCAGTATTTT

V: TRBV2
D: -
J: TRBJ1-4
size: -
CDR3: CASQGGLANEKLFF
DNA: TGTGCCAGTCAAGGAGGGCTCGCGAATGAAAAACTGTTTTTT

V: TRBV18
D: -
J: TRBJ2-5
size: -
CDR3: CASSQGSQETQYF
DNA: TGTGCCAGCTCACAGGGTTCTCAAGAGACCCAGTACTTC

V: TRBV11-2
D: TRBD2
J: TRBJ2-7
size: -
CDR3: CASSFGTSGKGEQYF
DNA: TGTGCCAGCAGCTTCGGGACTAGCGGGAAAGGCGAGCAGTACTTC

V: TRBV27
D: -
J: TRBJ1-2
size: -
CDR3: CASSSRRGDYGYTF
DNA: TGTGCCAGCAGCTCCCGCCGGGGTGACTATGGCTACACCTTC

V: TRBV11-2
D: -
J: TRBJ2-1
size: -
CDR3: CASSLGTGLLFF
DNA: TGTGCCAGCAGCTTAGGAACGGGGCTTTTGTTCTTC

V: TRBV4-1
D: -
J: TRBJ1-1
size: -
CDR3: CASSQVTANTEAFF
DNA: TGCGCCAGCAGCCAAGTTACAGCGAACACTGAAGCTTTCTTT

V: TRBV5-6
D: -
J: TRBJ2-7
size: once
CDR3: CASSLEPISYEQYF
DNA: TGTGCCAGCAGCTTGGAGCCCATCTCCTACGAGCAGTACTTC

V: TRBV18
D: -
J: TRBJ1-5
size: once
CDR3: CASSHGRNQPQHF
DNA: TGTGCCAGCTCTCATGGACGGAATCAGCCCCAGCATTTT

V: TRBV30
D: -
J: TRBJ2-3
size: -
CDR3: CAWSAGAGSTDTQYF
DNA: TGTGCCTGGAGTGCGGGTGCGGGTAGCACAGATACGCAGTATTTT

V: TRBV7-2
D: -
J: TRBJ1-5
size: few
CDR3: CASSPRGNQPQHF
DNA: TGTGCCAGCAGCCCCCGTGGCAATCAGCCCCAGCATTTT

V: TRBV2
D: TRBD1
J: TRBJ2-6
size: -
CDR3: CASSPQGGAGANVLTF
DNA: TGTGCCAGCAGCCCCCAAGGGGGCGCTGGGGCCAACGTCCTGACTTTC

V: TRBV6-6
D: -
J: TRBJ1-2
size: -
CDR3: CASSYAGYGYTF
DNA: TGTGCCAGCAGTTACGCAGGATATGGCTACACCTTC

V: TRBV28
D: -
J: TRBJ1-2
size: -
CDR3: CASSLWAPNYGYTF
DNA: TGTGCCAGCAGTTTGTGGGCCCCTAACTATGGCTACACCTTC

V: TRBV10-1
D: TRBD2
J: TRBJ2-3
size: -
CDR3: CASSVQREFQDTQYF
DNA: TGCGCCAGCAGTGTCCAGCGGGAGTTTCAAGATACGCAGTATTTT

V: TRBV7-9
D: -
J: TRBJ1-1
size: few
CDR3: CASSSNQGEAFF
DNA: TGTGCCAGCAGTTCAAACCAGGGGGAAGCTTTCTTT

V: TRBV2
D: -
J: TRBJ1-5
size: -
CDR3: CASRAASDQPQHF
DNA: TGTGCCAGCAGGGCCGCTAGCGATCAGCCCCAGCATTTT

V: TRBV27
D: -
J: TRBJ2-4
size: few
CDR3: CASSSGGLGNIQYF
DNA: TGTGCCAGCAGTTCCGGGGGGCTGGGAAACATTCAGTACTTC

V: TRBV7-2
D: TRBD1
J: TRBJ2-1
size: -
CDR3: CASSTTGMSSGEQFF
DNA: TGTGCCAGCAGCACGACAGGGATGAGTTCTGGTGAGCAGTTCTTC

V: TRBV5-1
D: -
J: TRBJ1-2
size: once
CDR3: CASSSQGDFNYGYTF
DNA: TGCGCCAGCAGCTCACAAGGAGACTTTAACTATGGCTACACCTTC

V: TRBV5-1
D: -
J: TRBJ2-1
size: -
CDR3: CASSLSVGAFYNEQFF
DNA: TGCGCCAGCAGCTTGAGTGTAGGGGCCTTTTACAATGAGCAGTTCTTC

V: TRBV7-9
D: -
J: TRBJ1-2
size: -
CDR3: CASLSTRVGDGYTF
DNA: TGTGCCAGCCTAAGCACCAGGGTTGGTGATGGCTACACCTTC

V: TRBV19
D: -
J: TRBJ2-1
size: -
CDR3: CASTRDASYNEQFF
DNA: TGTGCCAGTACTAGAGATGCCTCCTACAATGAGCAGTTCTTC

V: TRBV7-9
D: -
J: TRBJ2-7
size: -
CDR3: CASSSAGPSEQYF
DNA: TGTGCCAGCAGCTCAGCCGGCCCGTCGGAGCAGTACTTC

V: TRBV30
D: TRBD1
J: TRBJ2-7
size: -
CDR3: CAWSEKGQPTYEQYF
DNA: TGTGCCTGGAGTGAAAAGGGACAGCCCACCTACGAGCAGTACTTC

V: TRBV6-1
D: -
J: TRBJ2-5
size: -
CDR3: CASSEVAGRETQYF
DNA: TGTGCCAGCAGTGAAGTCGCAGGGAGAGAGACCCAGTACTTC

V: TRBV7-8
D: TRBD2
J: TRBJ2-7
size: -
CDR3: CASSSSGGTYEQYF
DNA: TGTGCCAGCAGTTCTAGCGGAGGGACCTACGAGCAGTACTTC

V: TRBV5-4
D: -
J: TRBJ2-4
size: -
CDR3: CASSLAGVVAKNIQYF
DNA: TGTGCCAGCAGCTTGGCCGGGGTTGTAGCCAAAAACATTCAGTACTTC

V: TRBV10-3
D: -
J: TRBJ1-4
size: -
CDR3: CAISESKGLTNEKLFF
DNA: TGTGCCATCAGTGAGTCGAAGGGGCTCACTAATGAAAAACTGTTTTTT

V: TRBV11-2
D: TRBD2
J: TRBJ2-5
size: -
CDR3: CASSPGTSGPWYQETQYF
DNA: TGTGCCAGCAGCCCCGGGACTAGCGGGCCCTGGTACCAAGAGACCCAGTACTTC

V: TRBV27
D: TRBD1
J: TRBJ2-6
size: -
CDR3: CASSQTGLQGANVLTF
DNA: TGTGCCAGCAGTCAGACAGGGTTGCAAGGGGCCAACGTCCTGACTTTC

V: TRBV28
D: -
J: TRBJ2-3
size: -
CDR3: CASLEGGGDTQYF
DNA: TGTGCCAGCCTCGAGGGAGGGGGGGATACGCAGTATTTT

V: TRBV19
D: TRBD2
J: TRBJ2-1
size: few
CDR3: CASNGRGELGLAINNEQFF
DNA: TGTGCCAGTAACGGCCGGGGGGAGCTAGGGCTCGCGATAAACAATGAGCAGTTCTTC

V: TRBV9
D: TRBD1
J: TRBJ2-3
size: -
CDR3: CASSAGQITDTQYF
DNA: TGTGCCAGCAGCGCGGGACAGATCACAGATACGCAGTATTTT

V: TRBV11-3
D: -
J: TRBJ2-1
size: -
CDR3: CASSLSASLAANEQFF
DNA: TGTGCCAGCAGCTTAAGTGCTTCCCTAGCAGCGAATGAGCAGTTCTTC

V: TRBV27
D: TRBD1
J: TRBJ2-5
size: -
CDR3: CASSLRGGWTQYF
DNA: TGTGCCAGCAGTTTAAGAGGGGGCTGGACCCAGTACTTC

V: TRBV2
D: TRBD2
J: TRBJ2-1
size: -
CDR3: CASSPTLTSSYNEQFF
DNA: TGTGCCAGCAGTCCCACGCTGACTAGCAGCTACAATGAGCAGTTCTTC

V: TRBV7-2
D: -
J: TRBJ2-5
size: once
CDR3: CASSQAVGSTETQYF
DNA: TGTGCCAGCAGCCAAGCGGTAGGGAGTACGGAGACCCAGTACTTC

V: TRBV11-2
D: -
J: TRBJ2-1
size: -
CDR3: CASSTRTLSSYNEQFF
DNA: TGTGCCAGCAGTACCCGGACTCTTAGCTCCTACAATGAGCAGTTCTTC

V: TRBV30
D: -
J: TRBJ2-5
size: -
CDR3: CAWSRRRVETQYF
DNA: TGTGCCTGGAGTAGGCGGAGGGTAGAGACCCAGTACTTC

V: TRBV6-1
D: -
J: TRBJ1-2
size: -
CDR3: CASSEQGRNYGYTF
DNA: TGTGCCAGCAGTGAGCAGGGGAGGAACTATGGCTACACCTTC

V: TRBV9
D: -
J: TRBJ1-1
size: -
CDR3: CASSVVDSGNTEAFF
DNA: TGTGCCAGCAGCGTAGTTGACAGCGGAAACACTGAAGCTTTCTTT

V: TRBV2
D: TRBD1
J: TRBJ2-1
size: -
CDR3: CASSGTGFGNEQFF
DNA: TGTGCCAGCAGTGGGACAGGGTTTGGCAATGAGCAGTTCTTC

V: TRBV7-9
D: -
J: TRBJ1-1
size: -
CDR3: CASSIGGVNTEAFF
DNA: TGTGCCAGCAGCATTGGGGGCGTGAACACTGAAGCTTTCTTT